The clone carrying this T cell receptor beta chain was seen only once. How the authors handled the data: Amplification with reference gene primers provided the estimates of nucleated cell counts. Data came from immunoSEQ multiplex PCR; TCRdb stores just in-frame clones and leaves some out. The D gene and trimming were derived from the DNA, and the V and J assignments and clone size from that table. The sample lists about 250,000 clones, roughly 91% occurring once. Between the trimmed V and J ends, which lost 3 bases and 2 bases, there was a span of 14 bases. Per germline, CDR1 MNHEY and CDR2 SMNVEV (reference sequence). The CDR3 has 15 amino acids. The data stem from a study of blood T cell repertoires in COVID-19. The overall study: Some COVID-19 samples were acute and others convalescent; all came from the United States, Italy and Spain. PBMCs, B-cell-depleted T cells, or T cells were the source of the cDNA or gDNA that made up the material.

The J gene is TRBJ2-7, the V gene TRBV27; D is ambiguous. Sequencing used peripheral blood. The source of this sequence is a man aged 25 to 45 with acute or convalescent COVID-19. CDR3 coding DNA: TGTGCCAGCAGTTTGTATGGCGGTCCCGCCTACGAGCAGTACTTC. This encodes CASSLYGGPAYEQYF.